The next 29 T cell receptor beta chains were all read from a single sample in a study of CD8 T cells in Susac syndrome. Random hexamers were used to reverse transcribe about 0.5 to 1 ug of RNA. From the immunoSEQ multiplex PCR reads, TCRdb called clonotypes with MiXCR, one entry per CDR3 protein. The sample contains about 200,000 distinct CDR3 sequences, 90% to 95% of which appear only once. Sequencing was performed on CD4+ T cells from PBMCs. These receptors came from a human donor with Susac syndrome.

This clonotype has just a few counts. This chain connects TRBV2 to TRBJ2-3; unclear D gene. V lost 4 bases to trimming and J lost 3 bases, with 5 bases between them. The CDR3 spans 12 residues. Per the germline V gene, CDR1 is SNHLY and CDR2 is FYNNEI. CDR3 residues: CASSVGTDTQYF. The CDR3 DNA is TGTGCCAGCAGTGTGGGAACAGATACGCAGTATTTT.

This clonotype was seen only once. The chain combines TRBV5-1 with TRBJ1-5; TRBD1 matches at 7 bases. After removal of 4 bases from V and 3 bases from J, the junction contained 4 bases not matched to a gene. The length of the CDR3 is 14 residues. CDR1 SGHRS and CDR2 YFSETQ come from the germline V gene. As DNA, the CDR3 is TGCGCCAGCAGCCCGGGGACAGACAATCAGCCCCAGCATTTT. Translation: CASSPGTDNQPQHF.

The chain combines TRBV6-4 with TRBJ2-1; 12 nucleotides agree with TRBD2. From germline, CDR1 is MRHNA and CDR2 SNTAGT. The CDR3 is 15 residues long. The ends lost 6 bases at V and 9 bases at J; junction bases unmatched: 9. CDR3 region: CASSLLATSGSEQFF. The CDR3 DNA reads TGTGCCAGCAGCCTCTTGGCGACTAGCGGGAGTGAGCAGTTCTTC.

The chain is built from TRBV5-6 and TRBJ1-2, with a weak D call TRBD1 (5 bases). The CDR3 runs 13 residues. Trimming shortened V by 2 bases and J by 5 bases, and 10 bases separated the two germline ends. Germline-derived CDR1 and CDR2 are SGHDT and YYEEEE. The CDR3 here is CASSFGTDYGYTF. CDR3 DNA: TGTGCCAGCAGCTTTGGGACGGATTATGGCTACACCTTC.

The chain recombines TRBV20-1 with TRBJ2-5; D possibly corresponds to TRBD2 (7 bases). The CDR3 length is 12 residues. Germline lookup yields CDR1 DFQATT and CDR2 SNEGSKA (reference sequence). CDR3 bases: TGCGGGGGGGGGCGGGACCAAGAGACCCAGTACTTC. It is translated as CGGGRDQETQYF.

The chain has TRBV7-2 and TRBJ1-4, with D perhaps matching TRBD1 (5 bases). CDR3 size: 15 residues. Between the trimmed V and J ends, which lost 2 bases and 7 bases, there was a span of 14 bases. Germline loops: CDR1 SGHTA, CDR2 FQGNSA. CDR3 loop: CASSLRGQGSEKLFF. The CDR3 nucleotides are TGTGCCAGCAGCTTACGGGGCCAGGGTAGTGAAAAACTGTTTTTT.

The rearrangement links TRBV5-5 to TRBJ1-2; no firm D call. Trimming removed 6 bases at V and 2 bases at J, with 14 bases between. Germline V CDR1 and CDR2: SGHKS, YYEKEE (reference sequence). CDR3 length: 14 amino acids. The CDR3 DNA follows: TGTGCCAGCACCCCGGGTGGGGAGAACTATGGCTACACCTTC. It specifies CASTPGGENYGYTF. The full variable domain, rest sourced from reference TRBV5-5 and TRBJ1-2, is DAGVTQSPTHLIKTRGQQVTLRCSPISGHKSVSWYQQVLGQGPQFIFQYYEKEERGRGNFPDRFSARQFPNYSSELNVNALLLGDSALYLCASTPGGENYGYTFGSGTRLTVV.

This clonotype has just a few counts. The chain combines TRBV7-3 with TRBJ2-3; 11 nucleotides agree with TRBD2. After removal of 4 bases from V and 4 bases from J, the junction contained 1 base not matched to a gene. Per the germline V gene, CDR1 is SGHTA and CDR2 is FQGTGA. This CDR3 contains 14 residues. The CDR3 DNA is TGTGCCAGCAGCTCGGGACTAGCGGCAGATACGCAGTATTTT. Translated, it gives CASSSGLAADTQYF.

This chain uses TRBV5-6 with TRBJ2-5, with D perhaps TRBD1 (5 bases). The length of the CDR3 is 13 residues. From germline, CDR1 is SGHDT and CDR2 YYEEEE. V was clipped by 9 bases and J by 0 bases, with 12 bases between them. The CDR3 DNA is TGTGCCACCTCCGACAGTTACCAAGAGACCCAGTACTTC. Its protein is CATSDSYQETQYF.

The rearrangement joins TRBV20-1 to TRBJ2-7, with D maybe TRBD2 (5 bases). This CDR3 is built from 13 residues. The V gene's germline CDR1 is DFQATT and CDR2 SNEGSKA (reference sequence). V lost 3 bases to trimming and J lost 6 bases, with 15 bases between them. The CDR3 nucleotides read TGCAGTGCTAGCAGAGGGAGAATGAGCGAGCAGTACTTC. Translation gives CSASRGRMSEQYF.

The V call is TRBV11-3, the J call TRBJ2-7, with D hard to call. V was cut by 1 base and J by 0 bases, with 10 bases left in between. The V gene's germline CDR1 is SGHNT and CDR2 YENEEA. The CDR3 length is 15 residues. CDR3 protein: CASSLGGPSSYEQYF. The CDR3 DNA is TGTGCCAGCAGCTTAGGGGGTCCGAGCTCCTACGAGCAGTACTTC.

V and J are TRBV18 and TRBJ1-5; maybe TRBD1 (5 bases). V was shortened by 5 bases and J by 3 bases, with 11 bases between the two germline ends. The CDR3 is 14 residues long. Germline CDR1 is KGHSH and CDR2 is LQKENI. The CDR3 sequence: CASSSQGDNQPQHF. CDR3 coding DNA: TGTGCCAGCTCATCCCAGGGTGACAATCAGCCCCAGCATTTT.

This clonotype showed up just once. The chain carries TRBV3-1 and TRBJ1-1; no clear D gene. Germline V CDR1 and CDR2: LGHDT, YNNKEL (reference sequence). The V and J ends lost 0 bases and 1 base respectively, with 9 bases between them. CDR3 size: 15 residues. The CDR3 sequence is CASSQERLRNTEAFF. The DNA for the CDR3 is TGTGCCAGCAGCCAAGAGAGGCTGAGGAACACTGAAGCTTTCTTT.

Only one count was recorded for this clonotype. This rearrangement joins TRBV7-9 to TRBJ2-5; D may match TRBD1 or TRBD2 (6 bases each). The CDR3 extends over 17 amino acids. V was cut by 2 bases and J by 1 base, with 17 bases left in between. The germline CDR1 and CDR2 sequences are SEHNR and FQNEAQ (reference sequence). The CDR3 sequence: CASSLSRGGQIQETQYF. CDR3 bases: TGTGCCAGCAGCTTATCCAGGGGAGGCCAAATCCAAGAGACCCAGTACTTC.

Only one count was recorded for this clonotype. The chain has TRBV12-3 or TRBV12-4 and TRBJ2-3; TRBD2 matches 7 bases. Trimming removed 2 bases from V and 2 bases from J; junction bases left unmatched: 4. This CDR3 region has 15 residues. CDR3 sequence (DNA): TGTGCCAGCAGTTTAATGGGACTATTCACAGATACGCAGTATTTT. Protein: CASSLMGLFTDTQYF.

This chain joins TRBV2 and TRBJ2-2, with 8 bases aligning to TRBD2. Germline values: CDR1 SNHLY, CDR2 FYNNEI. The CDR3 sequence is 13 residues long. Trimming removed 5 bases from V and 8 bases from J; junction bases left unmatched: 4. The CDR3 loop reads CASSSAGAGELFF. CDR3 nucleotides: TGTGCCAGCAGTTCAGCGGGAGCAGGGGAGCTGTTTTTT. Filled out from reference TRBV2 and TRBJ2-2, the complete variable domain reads EPEVTQTPSHQVTQMGQEVILRCVPISNHLYFYWYRQILGQKVEFLVSFYNNEISEKSEIFDDQFSVERPDGSNFTLKIRSTKLEDSAMYFCASSSAGAGELFFGEGSRLTVL.

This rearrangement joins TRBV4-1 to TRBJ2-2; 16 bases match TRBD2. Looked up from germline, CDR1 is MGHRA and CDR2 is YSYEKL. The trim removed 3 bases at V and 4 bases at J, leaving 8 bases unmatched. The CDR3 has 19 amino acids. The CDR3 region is CASSQLGLAGGRFTGELFF. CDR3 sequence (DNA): TGCGCCAGCAGCCAGTTGGGACTAGCGGGGGGGCGGTTCACCGGGGAGCTGTTTTTT.

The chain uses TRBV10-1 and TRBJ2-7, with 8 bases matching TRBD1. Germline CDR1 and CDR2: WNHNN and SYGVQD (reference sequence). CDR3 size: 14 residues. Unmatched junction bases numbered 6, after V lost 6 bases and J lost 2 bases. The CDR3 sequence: CASSRTGRTYEQYF. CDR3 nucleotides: TGCGCCAGCAGCCGGACAGGGCGGACCTACGAGCAGTACTTC.

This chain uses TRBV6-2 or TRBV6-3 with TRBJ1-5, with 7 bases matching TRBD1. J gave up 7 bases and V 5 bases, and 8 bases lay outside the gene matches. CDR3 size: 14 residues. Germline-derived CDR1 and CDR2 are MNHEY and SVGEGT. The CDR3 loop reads CASSSDRVRQPQHF. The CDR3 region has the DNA TGTGCCAGCAGTAGTGACAGGGTACGGCAGCCCCAGCATTTT.

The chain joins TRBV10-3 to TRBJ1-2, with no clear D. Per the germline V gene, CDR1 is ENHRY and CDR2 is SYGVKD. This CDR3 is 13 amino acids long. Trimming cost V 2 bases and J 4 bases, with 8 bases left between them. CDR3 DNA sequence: TGTGCCATCAGTGAGGAGGACCTCTATGGCTACACCTTC. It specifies CAISEEDLYGYTF.

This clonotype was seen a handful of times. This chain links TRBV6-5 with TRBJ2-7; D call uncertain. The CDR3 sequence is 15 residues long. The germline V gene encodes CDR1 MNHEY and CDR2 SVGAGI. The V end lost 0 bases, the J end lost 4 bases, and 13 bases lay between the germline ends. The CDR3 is CASSYSNEGRYEQYF. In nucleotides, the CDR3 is TGTGCCAGCAGTTACTCGAACGAAGGACGGTACGAGCAGTACTTC.

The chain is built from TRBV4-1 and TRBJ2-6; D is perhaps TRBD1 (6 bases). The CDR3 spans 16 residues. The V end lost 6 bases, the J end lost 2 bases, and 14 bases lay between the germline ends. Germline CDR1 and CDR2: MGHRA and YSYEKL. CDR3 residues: CASRTGGGAGANVLTF. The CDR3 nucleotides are TGCGCCAGCAGAACGGGTGGGGGCGCTGGGGCCAACGTCCTGACTTTC.

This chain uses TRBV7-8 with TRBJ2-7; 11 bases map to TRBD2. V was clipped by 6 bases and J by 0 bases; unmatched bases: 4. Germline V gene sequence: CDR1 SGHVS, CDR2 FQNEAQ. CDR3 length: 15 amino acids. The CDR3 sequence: CASRGTSGLSYEQYF. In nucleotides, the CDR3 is TGTGCCAGCAGGGGGACTAGCGGTCTCTCCTACGAGCAGTACTTC.

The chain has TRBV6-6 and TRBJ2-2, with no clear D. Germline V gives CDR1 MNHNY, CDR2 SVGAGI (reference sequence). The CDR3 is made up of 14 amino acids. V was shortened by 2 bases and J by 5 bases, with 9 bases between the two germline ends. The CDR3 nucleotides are TGTGCCAGCAGTTACGGCCACCAGACCGGGGAGCTGTTTTTT. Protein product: CASSYGHQTGELFF.

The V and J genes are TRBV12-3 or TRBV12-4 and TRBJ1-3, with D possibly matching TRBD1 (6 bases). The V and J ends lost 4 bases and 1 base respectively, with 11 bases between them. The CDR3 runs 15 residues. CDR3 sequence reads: CASSWGGASGNTIYF. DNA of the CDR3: TGTGCCAGCAGTTGGGGGGGCGCTTCTGGAAACACCATATATTTT.

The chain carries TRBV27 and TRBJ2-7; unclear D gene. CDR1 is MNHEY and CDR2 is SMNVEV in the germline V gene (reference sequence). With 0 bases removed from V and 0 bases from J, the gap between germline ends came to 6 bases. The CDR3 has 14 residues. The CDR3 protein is CASSLSPDSYEQYF. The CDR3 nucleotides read TGTGCCAGCAGTTTATCGCCAGACTCCTACGAGCAGTACTTC.

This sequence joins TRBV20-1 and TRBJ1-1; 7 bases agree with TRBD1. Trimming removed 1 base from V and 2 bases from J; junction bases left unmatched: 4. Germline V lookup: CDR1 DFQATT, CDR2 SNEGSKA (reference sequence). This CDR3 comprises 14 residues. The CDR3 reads CSARAGTVNTEAFF. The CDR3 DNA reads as TGCAGTGCTAGAGCCGGGACAGTAAACACTGAAGCTTTCTTT.

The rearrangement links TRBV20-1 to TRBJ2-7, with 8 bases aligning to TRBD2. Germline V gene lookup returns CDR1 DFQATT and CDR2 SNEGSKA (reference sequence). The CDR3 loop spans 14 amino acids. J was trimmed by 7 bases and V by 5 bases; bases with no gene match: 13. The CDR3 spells CSALLAGSLGEQYF. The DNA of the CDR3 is TGCAGTGCTCTTTTAGCGGGATCCCTCGGGGAGCAGTACTTC.

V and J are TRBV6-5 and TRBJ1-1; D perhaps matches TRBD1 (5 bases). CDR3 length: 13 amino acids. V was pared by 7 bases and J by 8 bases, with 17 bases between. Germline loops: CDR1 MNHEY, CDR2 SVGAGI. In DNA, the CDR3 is TGTGCCAGCACCCAAAGTGCGACAGACGAAGCTTTCTTT. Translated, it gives CASTQSATDEAFF.